Listed below are T cell receptor beta chains from one sample, sequenced in a study of Ad26.COV2.S vaccination and SARS-CoV-2 variants. Sequencing was performed with immunoSEQ multiplex PCR; in TCRdb, only in-frame clones are kept and a portion is missing. The data contain around 300,000 clones, approximately 90% of them singletons. This specimen was peripheral blood, taken in a trial of Ad26.COV2.S vaccine versus placebo. The receptors shown here come from a person aged 18 to 59 who received the Ad26.COV2.S COVID-19 vaccine or a placebo. The CDR3 runs from the conserved cysteine through the conserved F or W. Fields, in order: V gene, J gene, D gene, clone size, CDR3 protein, CDR3 DNA. The D gene is left open where the match is weak. Clone sizes are given selectively: once, few, many, or a class where the clone is expanded.

V: TRBV2; J: TRBJ2-4; D: TRBD2; size: .; CDR3: CASSTSRGGGNIQYF; DNA: TGTGCCAGCAGTACCAGCCGCGGGGGAGGAAACATTCAGTACTTC
V: TRBV19; J: TRBJ1-2; D: .; size: .; CDR3: CASSIDFAGANYGYTF; DNA: TGTGCCAGTAGTATAGATTTTGCGGGGGCGAACTATGGCTACACCTTC
V: TRBV14; J: TRBJ2-1; D: .; size: .; CDR3: CASSHLTRVAGLRTYNEQFF; DNA: TGTGCCAGCAGCCATCTCACCAGGGTTGCCGGGTTGAGGACTTACAATGAGCAGTTCTTC
V: TRBV29-1; J: TRBJ2-2; D: .; size: .; CDR3: CSAVGGETGELFF; DNA: TGCAGCGCCGTAGGCGGGGAAACCGGGGAGCTGTTTTTT
V: TRBV30; J: TRBJ2-3; D: .; size: .; CDR3: CAWSPLGASSTDTQYF; DNA: TGTGCCTGGAGCCCTCTGGGGGCTTCTAGCACAGATACGCAGTATTTT
V: TRBV6-5; J: TRBJ2-2; D: .; size: .; CDR3: CASRTLQNYTGELFF; DNA: TGTGCCAGCAGAACTCTACAAAACTACACCGGGGAGCTGTTTTTT
V: TRBV7-8; J: TRBJ2-1; D: TRBD1; size: .; CDR3: CASSLGTGGLNEQFF; DNA: TGTGCCAGCAGCTTAGGCACAGGGGGCCTCAATGAGCAGTTCTTC
V: TRBV12-3/TRBV12-4; J: TRBJ2-2; D: .; size: .; CDR3: CASTFTGELFF; DNA: TGTGCCAGCACCTTCACCGGGGAGCTGTTTTTT
V: TRBV11-2; J: TRBJ2-7; D: TRBD1; size: .; CDR3: CASSLMGQGHEQYF; DNA: TGTGCCAGCAGCTTAATGGGACAGGGCCACGAGCAGTACTTC
V: TRBV5-5; J: TRBJ2-7; D: .; size: .; CDR3: CASSLADQARSYEQYF; DNA: TGTGCCAGCAGCTTGGCCGATCAGGCGCGCTCCTACGAGCAGTACTTC
V: TRBV7-3; J: TRBJ2-7; D: .; size: .; CDR3: CASSQGGSGEQYF; DNA: TGTGCCAGCAGTCAGGGGGGCTCCGGCGAGCAGTACTTC
V: TRBV5-1; J: TRBJ1-1; D: .; size: .; CDR3: CASSLSGNMNTEAFF; DNA: TGCGCCAGCAGCTTGTCCGGAAACATGAACACTGAAGCTTTCTTT
V: TRBV28; J: TRBJ2-7; D: .; size: .; CDR3: CASSPPGEQYF; DNA: TGTGCCAGCAGTCCTCCCGGGGAGCAGTACTTC
V: TRBV7-2; J: TRBJ2-1; D: TRBD2; size: once; CDR3: CASSSSGGRNEQFF; DNA: TGTGCCAGCAGCTCCTCGGGGGGGAGGAATGAGCAGTTCTTC
V: TRBV28; J: TRBJ2-7; D: TRBD2; size: .; CDR3: CASTYAGGGSEQYF; DNA: TGTGCCAGCACCTATGCGGGAGGGGGTTCCGAGCAGTACTTC
V: TRBV5-8; J: TRBJ1-2; D: .; size: few; CDR3: CASSFGHPYGYTF; DNA: TGTGCCAGCAGCTTTGGTCACCCATATGGCTACACCTTC
V: TRBV3-1/TRBV3-2; J: TRBJ1-1; D: TRBD1; size: .; CDR3: CASSQGWTGATEAFF; DNA: TGTGCCAGCAGCCAAGGTTGGACAGGAGCCACTGAAGCTTTCTTT
V: TRBV20-1; J: TRBJ2-5; D: .; size: .; CDR3: CSASNRRAGTGETQYF; DNA: TGCAGTGCTAGTAACCGGCGCGCAGGGACGGGAGAGACCCAGTACTTC
V: TRBV28; J: TRBJ1-6; D: TRBD1; size: .; CDR3: CASRPGQGHYYNSPLHF; DNA: TGTGCCAGCAGACCCGGACAGGGCCACTATTATAATTCACCCCTCCACTTT
V: TRBV28; J: TRBJ2-7; D: TRBD2; size: .; CDR3: CASSPRGGPSYEQYF; DNA: TGTGCCAGCAGCCCCCGGGGAGGGCCCTCCTACGAGCAGTACTTC
V: TRBV7-9; J: TRBJ1-4; D: TRBD1; size: .; CDR3: CASSWGQGSTNEKLFF; DNA: TGTGCCAGCAGCTGGGGACAGGGGTCAACTAATGAAAAACTGTTTTTT
V: TRBV7-9; J: TRBJ2-1; D: .; size: .; CDR3: CASSPPRRLAEQFF; DNA: TGTGCCAGCAGCCCCCCTAGACGGCTCGCTGAGCAGTTCTTC